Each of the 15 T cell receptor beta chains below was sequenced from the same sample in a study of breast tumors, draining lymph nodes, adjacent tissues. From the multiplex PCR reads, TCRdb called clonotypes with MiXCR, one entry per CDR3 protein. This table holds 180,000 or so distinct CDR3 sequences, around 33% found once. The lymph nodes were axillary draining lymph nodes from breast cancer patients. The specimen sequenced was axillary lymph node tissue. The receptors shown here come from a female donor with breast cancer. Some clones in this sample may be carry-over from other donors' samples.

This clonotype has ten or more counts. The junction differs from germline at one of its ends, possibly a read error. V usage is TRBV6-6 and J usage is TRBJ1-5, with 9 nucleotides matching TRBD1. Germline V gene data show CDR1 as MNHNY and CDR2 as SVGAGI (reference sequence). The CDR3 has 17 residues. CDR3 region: CASSHSGTTGGGQPQHF. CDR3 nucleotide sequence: TGTGCCAGCAGTCACTCGGGGACTACAGGGGGCGGTCAGCCCCAGCATTTT.

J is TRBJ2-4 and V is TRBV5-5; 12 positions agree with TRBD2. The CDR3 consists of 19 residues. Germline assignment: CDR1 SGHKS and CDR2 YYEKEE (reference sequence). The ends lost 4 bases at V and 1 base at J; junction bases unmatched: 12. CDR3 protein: CASSPHLLAGGPAKNIQYF. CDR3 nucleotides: TGTGCCAGCAGCCCGCACCTGCTAGCGGGAGGGCCTGCCAAAAACATTCAGTACTTC. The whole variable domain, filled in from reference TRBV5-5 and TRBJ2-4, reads DAGVTQSPTHLIKTRGQQVTLRCSPISGHKSVSWYQQVLGQGPQFIFQYYEKEERGRGNFPDRFSARQFPNYSSELNVNALLLGDSALYLCASSPHLLAGGPAKNIQYFGAGTRLSVL.

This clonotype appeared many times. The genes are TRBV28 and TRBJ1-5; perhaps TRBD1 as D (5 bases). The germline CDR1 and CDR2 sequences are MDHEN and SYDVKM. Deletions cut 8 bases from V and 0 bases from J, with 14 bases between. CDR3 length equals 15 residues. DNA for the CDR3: TGTGCCAGCGTCGAGGGAGGGGATAGCAATCAGCCCCAGCATTTT. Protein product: CASVEGGDSNQPQHF.

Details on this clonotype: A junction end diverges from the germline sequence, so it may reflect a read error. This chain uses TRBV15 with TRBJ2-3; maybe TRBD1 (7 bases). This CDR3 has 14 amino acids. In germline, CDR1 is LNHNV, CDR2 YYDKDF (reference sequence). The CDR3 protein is CATNRDGGTDTQYF. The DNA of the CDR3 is TGTGCCACCAACAGAGATGGGGGGACAGATACGCAGTACTTT. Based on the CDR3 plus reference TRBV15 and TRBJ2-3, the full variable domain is DAMVIQNPRYQVTQFGKPVTLSCSQTLNHNVMYWYQQKSSQAPKLLFHYYDKDFNNEADTPDNFQSRRPNTSFCFLDIRSPGLGDTAMYLCATNRDGGTDTQYFGPGTRLTVL.

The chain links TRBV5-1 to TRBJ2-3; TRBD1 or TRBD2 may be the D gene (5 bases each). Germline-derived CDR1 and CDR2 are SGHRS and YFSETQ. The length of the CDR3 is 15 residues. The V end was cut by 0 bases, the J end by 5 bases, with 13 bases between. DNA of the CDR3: TGCGCCAGCAGCTTGGGTGGGGGTCTAGAAGATACGCAGTATTTT. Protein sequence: CASSLGGGLEDTQYF.

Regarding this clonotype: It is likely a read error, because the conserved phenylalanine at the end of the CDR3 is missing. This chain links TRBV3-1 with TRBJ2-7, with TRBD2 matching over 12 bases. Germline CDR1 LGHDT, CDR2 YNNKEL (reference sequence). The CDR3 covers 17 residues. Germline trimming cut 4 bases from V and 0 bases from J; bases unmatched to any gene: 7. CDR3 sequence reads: CASSPPSGRGSSYEQYL. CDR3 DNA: TGTGCCAGCAGCCCGCCTAGCGGGAGGGGGAGCTCCTACGAGCAGTACCTC.

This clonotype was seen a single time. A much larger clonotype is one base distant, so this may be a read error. The CDR3 region is CASSQLSGGIIPGELLF. The CDR3 coding sequence is TGTGCCAGCAGTCAGCTAAGTGGGGGGATTATCCCCGGGGAGCTGTTGTTT. The chain couples TRBV6-1 to TRBJ2-2, with D possibly being TRBD2 (6 bases). Germline-derived CDR1 and CDR2 are MNHNS and SASEGT. This CDR3 has 17 amino acids.

The CDR3: CASSFSFRPGQGAGEQYF. CDR3 nucleotides: TGTGCCAGCAGTTTCAGCTTTCGACCGGGACAGGGGGCGGGAGAGCAGTACTTC. The chain carries TRBV28 and TRBJ2-7; 12 bases map to TRBD1. The CDR3 runs 18 residues. The germline CDR1 and CDR2 sequences are MDHEN and SYDVKM. The ends lost 3 bases at V and 7 bases at J; junction bases unmatched: 16.

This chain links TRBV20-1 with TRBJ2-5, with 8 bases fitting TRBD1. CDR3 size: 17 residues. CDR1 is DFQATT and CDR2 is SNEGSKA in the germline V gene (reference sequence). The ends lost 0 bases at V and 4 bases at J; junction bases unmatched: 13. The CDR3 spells CSARDRGQLVSRETQYF. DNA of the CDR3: TGCAGTGCTAGAGACAGGGGGCAACTCGTGAGCAGAGAGACCCAGTACTTC.

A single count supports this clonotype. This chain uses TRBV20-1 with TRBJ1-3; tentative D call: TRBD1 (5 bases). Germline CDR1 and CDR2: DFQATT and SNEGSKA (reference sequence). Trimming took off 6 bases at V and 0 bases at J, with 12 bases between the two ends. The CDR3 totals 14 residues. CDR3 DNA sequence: TGCAGTGCGCCAAGGGGATCCTCTGGAAACACCATATATTTT. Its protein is CSAPRGSSGNTIYF.

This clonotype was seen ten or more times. The CDR3 DNA reads TGTGCCAGTGAGGGGGAGGGCTATCAGCCCCAGCATTTT. Residues: CASEGEGYQPQHF. The gene calls are TRBV19 and TRBJ1-5; D is possibly TRBD1 (6 bases). V lost 8 bases and J lost 5, with 13 bases in between. Per the germline V gene, CDR1 is LNHDA and CDR2 is SQIVND (reference sequence). This CDR3 is 13 amino acids long. The whole variable domain, remainder taken from reference TRBV19 and TRBJ1-5, is DGGITQSPKYLFRKEGQNVTLSCEQNLNHDAMYWYRQDPGQGLRLIYYSQIVNDFQKGDIAEGYSVSREKKESFPLTVTSAQKNPTAFYLCASEGEGYQPQHFGDGTRLSIL.

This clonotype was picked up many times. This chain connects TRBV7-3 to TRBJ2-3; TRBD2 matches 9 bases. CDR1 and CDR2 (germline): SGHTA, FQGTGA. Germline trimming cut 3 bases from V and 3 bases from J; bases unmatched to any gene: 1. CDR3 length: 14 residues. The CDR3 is CASSLGLATDTQYF. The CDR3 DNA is TGTGCCAGCAGCTTGGGACTAGCAACAGATACGCAGTATTTT.

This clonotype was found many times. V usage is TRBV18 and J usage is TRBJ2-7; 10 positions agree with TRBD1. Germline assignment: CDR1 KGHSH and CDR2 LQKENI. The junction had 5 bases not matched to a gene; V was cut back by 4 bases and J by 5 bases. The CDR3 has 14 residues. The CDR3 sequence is CASSRTGGFDEQYF. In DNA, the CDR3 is TGTGCCAGCTCACGGACAGGGGGTTTCGACGAGCAGTACTTC.

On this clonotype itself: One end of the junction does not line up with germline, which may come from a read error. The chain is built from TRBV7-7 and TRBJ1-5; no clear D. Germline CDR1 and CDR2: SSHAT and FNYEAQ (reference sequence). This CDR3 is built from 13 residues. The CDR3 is CASSLGRDQPQHF. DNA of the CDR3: TGTGCTAGCAGCTTAGGGAGGGATCAGCCCCAGCATTTT.

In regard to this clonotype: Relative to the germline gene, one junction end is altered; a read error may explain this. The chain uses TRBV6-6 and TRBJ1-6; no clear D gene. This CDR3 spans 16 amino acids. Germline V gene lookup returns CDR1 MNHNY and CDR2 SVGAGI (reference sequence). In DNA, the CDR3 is TGTGCCAGCAGCCTCTCTAGACGGCGGCATAATTCACCCCTTCACTTT. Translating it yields CASSLSRRRHNSPLHF.